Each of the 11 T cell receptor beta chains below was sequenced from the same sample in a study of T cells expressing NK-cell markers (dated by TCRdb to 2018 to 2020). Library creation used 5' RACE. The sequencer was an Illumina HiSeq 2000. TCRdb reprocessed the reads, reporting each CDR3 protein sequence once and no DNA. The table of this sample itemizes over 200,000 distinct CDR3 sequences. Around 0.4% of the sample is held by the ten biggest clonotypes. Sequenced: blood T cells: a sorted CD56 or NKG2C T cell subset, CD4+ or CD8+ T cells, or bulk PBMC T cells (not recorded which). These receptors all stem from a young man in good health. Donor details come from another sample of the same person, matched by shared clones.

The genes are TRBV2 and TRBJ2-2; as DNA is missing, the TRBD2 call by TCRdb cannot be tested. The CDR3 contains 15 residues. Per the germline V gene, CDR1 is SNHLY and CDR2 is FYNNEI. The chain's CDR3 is CASTETSANTGELFF.

The CDR3 is CASEGGTRDEQFF. The J gene is TRBJ2-1, the V gene TRBV2; TCRdb's D call, TRBD2, is unchecked because there is no DNA. Germline V gives CDR1 SNHLY, CDR2 FYNNEI. CDR3 length: 13 residues.

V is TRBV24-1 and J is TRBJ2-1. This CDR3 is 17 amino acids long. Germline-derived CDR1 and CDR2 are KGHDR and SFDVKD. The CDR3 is CATSDSLGDLVYNEQFF.

The CDR3 region is CSASAPKRETYNEQFF. The J gene is TRBJ2-1, the V gene TRBV20-1; without DNA, the TCRdb call of TRBD2 cannot be checked. The CDR3 extends over 16 amino acids. CDR1 is DFQATT and CDR2 is SNEGSKA in the germline V gene (reference sequence).

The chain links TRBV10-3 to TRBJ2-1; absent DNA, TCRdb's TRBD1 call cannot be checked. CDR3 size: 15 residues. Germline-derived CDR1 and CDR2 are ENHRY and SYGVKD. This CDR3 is CAISQGQGAYNEQFF.

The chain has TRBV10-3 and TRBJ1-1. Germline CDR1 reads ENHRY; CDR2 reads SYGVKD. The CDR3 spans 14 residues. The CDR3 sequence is CAIRTSRTNTEAFF.

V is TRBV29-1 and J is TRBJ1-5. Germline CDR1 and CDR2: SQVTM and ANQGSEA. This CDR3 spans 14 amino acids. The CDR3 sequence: CSVGTGGHNQPQHF.

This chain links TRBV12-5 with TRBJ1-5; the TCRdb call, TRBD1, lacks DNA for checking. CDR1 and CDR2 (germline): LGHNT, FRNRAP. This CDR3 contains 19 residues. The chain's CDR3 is CASGLVLGTGILSNQPQHF.

The CDR3 here is CASSQDYGENYGYTF. The chain has TRBV4-3 and TRBJ1-2. Germline V lookup: CDR1 LGHNA, CDR2 YSLEER. This CDR3 is 15 amino acids long.

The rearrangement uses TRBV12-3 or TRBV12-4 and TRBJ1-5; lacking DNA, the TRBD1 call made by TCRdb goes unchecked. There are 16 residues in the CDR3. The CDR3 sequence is CASSLTRGGRSQPQHF.

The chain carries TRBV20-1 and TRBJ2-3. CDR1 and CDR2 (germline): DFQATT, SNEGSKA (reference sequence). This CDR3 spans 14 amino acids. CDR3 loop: CSARDSVRSDTQYF.